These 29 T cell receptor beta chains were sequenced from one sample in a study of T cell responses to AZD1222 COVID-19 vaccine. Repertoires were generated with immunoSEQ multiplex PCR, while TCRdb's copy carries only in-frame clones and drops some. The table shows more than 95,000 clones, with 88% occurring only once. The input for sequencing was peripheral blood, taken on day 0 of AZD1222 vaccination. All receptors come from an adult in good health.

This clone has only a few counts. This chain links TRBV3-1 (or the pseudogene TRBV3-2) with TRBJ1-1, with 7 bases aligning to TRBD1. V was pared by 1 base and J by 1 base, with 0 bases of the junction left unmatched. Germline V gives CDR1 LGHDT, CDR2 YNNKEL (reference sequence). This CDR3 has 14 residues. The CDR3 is CASSQGDRNTEAFF. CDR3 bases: TGTGCCAGCAGCCAAGGGGACAGGAACACTGAAGCTTTCTTT.

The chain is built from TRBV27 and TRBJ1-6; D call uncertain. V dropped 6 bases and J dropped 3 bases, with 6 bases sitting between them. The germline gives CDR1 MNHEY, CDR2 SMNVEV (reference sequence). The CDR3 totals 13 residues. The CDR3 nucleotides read TGTGCCAGCAGCAGTGTCTATAATTCACCCCTCCACTTT. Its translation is CASSSVYNSPLHF.

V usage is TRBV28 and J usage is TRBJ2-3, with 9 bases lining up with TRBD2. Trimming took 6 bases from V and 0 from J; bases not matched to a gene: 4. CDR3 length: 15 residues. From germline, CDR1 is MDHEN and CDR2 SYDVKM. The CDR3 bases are TGTGCCAGCAGCCGTACTAGCGGGAGCACAGATACGCAGTATTTT. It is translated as CASSRTSGSTDTQYF.

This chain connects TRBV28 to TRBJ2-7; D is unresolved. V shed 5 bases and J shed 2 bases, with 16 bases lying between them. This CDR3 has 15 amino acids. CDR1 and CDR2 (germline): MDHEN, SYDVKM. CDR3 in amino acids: CASSAPGPSTYEQYF. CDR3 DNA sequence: TGTGCCAGCAGTGCTCCGGGCCCTTCGACCTACGAGCAGTACTTC.

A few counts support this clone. CDR3: CASSTWGRGWTSGTYEQYF. The CDR3 DNA follows: TGTGCCAGCAGCACGTGGGGGCGGGGCTGGACTAGCGGCACCTACGAGCAGTACTTC. The rearrangement links TRBV7-2 to TRBJ2-7, with TRBD2 identical over 10 bases. Germline CDR1 reads SGHTA; CDR2 reads FQGNSA. The CDR3 totals 19 residues. The ends lost 5 bases at V and 2 bases at J; junction bases unmatched: 18.

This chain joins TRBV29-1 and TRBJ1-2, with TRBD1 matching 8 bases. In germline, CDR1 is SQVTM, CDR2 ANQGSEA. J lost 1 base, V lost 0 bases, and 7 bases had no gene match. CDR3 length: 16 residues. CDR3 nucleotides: TGCAGCGTTGAAGATCAAAGGACAGGGAGTAACTATGGCTACACCTTC. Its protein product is CSVEDQRTGSNYGYTF.

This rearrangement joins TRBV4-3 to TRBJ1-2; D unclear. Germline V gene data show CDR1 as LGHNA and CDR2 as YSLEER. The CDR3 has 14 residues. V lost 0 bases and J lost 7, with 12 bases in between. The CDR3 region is CASSQDRSVSGYTF. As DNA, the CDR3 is TGCGCCAGCAGCCAAGATCGATCGGTTTCTGGCTACACCTTC.

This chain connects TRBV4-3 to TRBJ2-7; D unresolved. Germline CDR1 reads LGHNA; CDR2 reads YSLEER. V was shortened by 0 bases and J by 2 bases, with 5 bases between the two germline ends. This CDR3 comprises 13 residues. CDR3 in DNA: TGCGCCAGCAGCCAAGAGCAACCCTACGAGCAGTACTTC. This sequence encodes CASSQEQPYEQYF.

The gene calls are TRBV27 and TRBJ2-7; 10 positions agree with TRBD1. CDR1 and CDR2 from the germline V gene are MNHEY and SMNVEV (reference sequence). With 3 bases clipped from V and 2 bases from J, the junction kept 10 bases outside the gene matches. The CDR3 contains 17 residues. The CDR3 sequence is CASSFYLDRGRAYEQYF. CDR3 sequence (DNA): TGTGCCAGCAGTTTCTATCTTGACAGGGGGCGCGCCTACGAGCAGTACTTC.

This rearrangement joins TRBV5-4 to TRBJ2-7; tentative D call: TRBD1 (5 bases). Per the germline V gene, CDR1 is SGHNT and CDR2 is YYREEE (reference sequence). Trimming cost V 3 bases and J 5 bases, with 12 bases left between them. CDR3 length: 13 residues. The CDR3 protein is CASSSAQGDEQYF. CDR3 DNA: TGTGCCAGCAGCTCTGCCCAGGGCGACGAGCAGTACTTC. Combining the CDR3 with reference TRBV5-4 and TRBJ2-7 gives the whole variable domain ETGVTQSPTHLIKTRGQQVTLRCSSQSGHNTVSWYQQALGQGPQFIFQYYREEENGRGNFPPRFSGLQFPNYSSELNVNALELDDSALYLCASSSAQGDEQYFGPGTRLTVT.

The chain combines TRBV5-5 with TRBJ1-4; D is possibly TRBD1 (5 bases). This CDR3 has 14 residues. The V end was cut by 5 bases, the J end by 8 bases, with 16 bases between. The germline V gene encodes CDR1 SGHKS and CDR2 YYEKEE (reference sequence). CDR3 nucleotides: TGTGCCAGCAGGATCAGGGCGGGAAGCGAAAAACTGTTTTTT. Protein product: CASRIRAGSEKLFF.

The chain's CDR3 is CASSQGPSGYGYTF. CDR3 nucleotides: TGTGCCAGCAGCCAAGGGCCTTCTGGGTATGGCTACACCTTC. The J gene is TRBJ1-2, the V gene TRBV3-1 (or the pseudogene TRBV3-2); D unclear. The V and J ends lost 1 base and 5 bases respectively, with 11 bases between them. In germline, CDR1 is LGHDT, CDR2 YNNKEL (reference sequence). The CDR3 sequence is 14 residues long.

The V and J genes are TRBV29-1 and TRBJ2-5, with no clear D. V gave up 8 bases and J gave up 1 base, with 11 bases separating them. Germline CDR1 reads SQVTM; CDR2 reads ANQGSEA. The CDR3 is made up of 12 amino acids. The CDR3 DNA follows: TGCAGCACGATCGTGGGCCAAGAGACCCAGTACTTC. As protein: CSTIVGQETQYF.

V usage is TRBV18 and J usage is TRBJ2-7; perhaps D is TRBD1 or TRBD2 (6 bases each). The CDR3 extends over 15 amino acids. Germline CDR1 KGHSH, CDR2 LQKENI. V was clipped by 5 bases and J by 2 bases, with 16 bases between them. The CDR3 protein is CASSKRQEGAYEQYF. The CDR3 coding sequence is TGTGCCAGCTCAAAAAGACAGGAGGGGGCCTACGAGCAGTACTTC.

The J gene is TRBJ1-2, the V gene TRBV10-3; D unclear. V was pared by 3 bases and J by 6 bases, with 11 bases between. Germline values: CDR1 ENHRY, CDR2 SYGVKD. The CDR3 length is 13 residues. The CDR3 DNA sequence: TGTGCCATCAGTGAAAGGGAGACGGATGGCTACACCTTC. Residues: CAISERETDGYTF.

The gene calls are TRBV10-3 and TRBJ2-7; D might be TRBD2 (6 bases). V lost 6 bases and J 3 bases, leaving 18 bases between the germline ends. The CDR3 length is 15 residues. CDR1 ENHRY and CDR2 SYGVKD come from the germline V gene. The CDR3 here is CAIRTYVAESYEQYF. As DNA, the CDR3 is TGTGCCATCAGGACGTATGTAGCGGAAAGCTACGAGCAGTACTTC.

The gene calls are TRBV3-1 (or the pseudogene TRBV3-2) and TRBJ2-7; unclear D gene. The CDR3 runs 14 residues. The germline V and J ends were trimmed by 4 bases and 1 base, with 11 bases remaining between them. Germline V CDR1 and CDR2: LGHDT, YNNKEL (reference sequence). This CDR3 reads CASSPMTISYEQYF. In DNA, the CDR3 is TGTGCCAGCAGCCCCATGACGATATCCTACGAGCAGTACTTC.

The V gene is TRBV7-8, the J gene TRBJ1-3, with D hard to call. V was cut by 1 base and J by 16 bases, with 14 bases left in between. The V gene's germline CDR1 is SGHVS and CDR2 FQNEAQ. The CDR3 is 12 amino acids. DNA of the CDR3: TGTGCCAGCAGCTTAGATTGGCCCGCGGTCTATTTT. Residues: CASSLDWPAVYF.

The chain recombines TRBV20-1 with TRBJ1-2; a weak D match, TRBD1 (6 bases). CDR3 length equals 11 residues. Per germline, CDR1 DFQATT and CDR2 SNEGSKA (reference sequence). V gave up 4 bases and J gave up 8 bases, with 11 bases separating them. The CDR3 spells CSAIQGGGYTF. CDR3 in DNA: TGCAGTGCTATACAGGGTGGCGGCTACACCTTC.

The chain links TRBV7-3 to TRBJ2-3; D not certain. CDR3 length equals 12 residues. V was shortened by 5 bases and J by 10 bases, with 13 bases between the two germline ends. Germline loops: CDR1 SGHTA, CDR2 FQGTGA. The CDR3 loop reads CASSIPLGAQYF. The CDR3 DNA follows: TGTGCCAGCAGCATCCCCCTCGGTGCGCAGTATTTT.

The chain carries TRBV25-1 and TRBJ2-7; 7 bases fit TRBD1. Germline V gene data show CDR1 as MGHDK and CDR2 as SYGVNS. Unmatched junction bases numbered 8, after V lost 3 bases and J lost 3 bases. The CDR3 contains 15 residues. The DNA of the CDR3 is TGTGCCAGCAGTGACAAACCGGGACAGTGCTACGAGCAGTACTTC. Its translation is CASSDKPGQCYEQYF.

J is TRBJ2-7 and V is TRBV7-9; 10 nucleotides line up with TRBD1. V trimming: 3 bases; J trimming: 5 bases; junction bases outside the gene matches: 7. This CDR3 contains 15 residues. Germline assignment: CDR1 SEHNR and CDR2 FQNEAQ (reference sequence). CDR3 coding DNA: TGTGCCAGCAGCTTCGTGGGACAGGGGCCCCACGAGCAGTACTTC. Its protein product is CASSFVGQGPHEQYF.

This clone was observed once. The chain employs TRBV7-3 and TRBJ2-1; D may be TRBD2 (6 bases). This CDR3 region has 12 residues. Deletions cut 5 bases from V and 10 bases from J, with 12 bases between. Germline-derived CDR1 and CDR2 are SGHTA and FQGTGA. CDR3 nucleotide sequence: TGTGCCAGCAGCATTAGCGGAGCGGAGCAGTTCTTC. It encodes CASSISGAEQFF.

Here the CDR3 reads CASSPGQEYFYGYTF. CDR3 nucleotide sequence: TGTGCCAGCAGCCCGGGACAGGAATATTTCTATGGCTACACCTTC. The chain joins TRBV6-5 to TRBJ1-2, with 8 bases aligning to TRBD1. The CDR3 is 15 residues long. Losses at the gene ends were 6 bases for V and 4 bases for J; bases not matched to a gene: 10. Looked up from germline, CDR1 is MNHEY and CDR2 is SVGAGI.

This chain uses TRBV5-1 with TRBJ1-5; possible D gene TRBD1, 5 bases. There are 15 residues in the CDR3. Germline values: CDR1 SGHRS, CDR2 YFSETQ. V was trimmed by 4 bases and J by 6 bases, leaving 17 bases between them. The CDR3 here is CASSPAGQGGQPQHF. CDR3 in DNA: TGCGCCAGCAGCCCGGCGGGTCAGGGAGGTCAGCCCCAGCATTTT.

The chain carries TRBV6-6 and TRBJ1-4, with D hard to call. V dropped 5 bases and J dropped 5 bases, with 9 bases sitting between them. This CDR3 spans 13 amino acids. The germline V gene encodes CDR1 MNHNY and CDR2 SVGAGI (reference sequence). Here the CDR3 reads CASSQGSNEKLFF. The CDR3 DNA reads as TGTGCCAGCAGTCAAGGGTCCAATGAAAAACTGTTTTTT.

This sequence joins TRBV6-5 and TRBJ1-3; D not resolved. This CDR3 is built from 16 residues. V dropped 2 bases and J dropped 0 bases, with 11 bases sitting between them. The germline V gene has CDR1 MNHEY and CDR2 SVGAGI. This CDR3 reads CASSYGTGSSGNTIYF. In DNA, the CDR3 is TGTGCCAGCAGTTACGGCACGGGGAGCTCTGGAAACACCATATATTTT.

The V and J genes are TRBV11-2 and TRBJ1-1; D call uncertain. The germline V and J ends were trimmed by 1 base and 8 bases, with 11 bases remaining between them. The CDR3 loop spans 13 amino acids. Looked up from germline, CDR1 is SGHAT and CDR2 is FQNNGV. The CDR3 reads CASSLGSGGEAFF. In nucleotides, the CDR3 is TGTGCCAGCAGCTTAGGGAGTGGAGGGGAAGCTTTCTTT.

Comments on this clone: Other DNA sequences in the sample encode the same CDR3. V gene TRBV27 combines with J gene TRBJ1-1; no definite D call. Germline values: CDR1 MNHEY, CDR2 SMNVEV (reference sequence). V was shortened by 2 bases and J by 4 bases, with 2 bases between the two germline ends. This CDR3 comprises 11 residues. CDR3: CASSLGTEAFF. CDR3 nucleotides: TGTGCCAGCAGTTTAGGCACTGAAGCTTTCTTT.